A single sample gave rise to the 21 T cell receptor beta chains below, sequenced in a study of blood T cell repertoires in COVID-19. The assay was immunoSEQ multiplex PCR, and TCRdb's table has in-frame clones only and misses some. Of about 300,000 clones detected, around 85% appear once; the ten largest clones hold roughly 1.5%. Sequencing input: peripheral blood. These receptors were collected from a human donor with COVID-19, enrolled during active disease. The donor label of this sample is uncertain.

There are a few counts of this clone. The V and J genes are TRBV5-6 and TRBJ2-2, with D unclear. Germline lookup yields CDR1 SGHDT and CDR2 YYEEEE. The CDR3 contains 14 residues. V was trimmed by 2 bases and J by 0 bases, leaving 5 bases between them. The CDR3 loop is CASSLPTNTGELFF. CDR3 DNA: TGTGCCAGCAGCTTACCTACGAACACCGGGGAGCTGTTTTTT.

This clone was detected a few times. The rearrangement links TRBV28 to TRBJ2-3, with TRBD1 identical over 12 bases. The length of the CDR3 is 15 residues. V gave up 7 bases and J gave up 4 bases; unmatched junction bases: 6. Germline CDR1 is MDHEN and CDR2 is SYDVKM. CDR3: CASTPGTGGPDTQYF. CDR3 nucleotide sequence: TGTGCCAGCACTCCGGGGACAGGGGGCCCAGATACGCAGTATTTT. Variable domain in full (rest from reference TRBV28 and TRBJ2-3): DVKVTQSSRYLVKRTGEKVFLECVQDMDHENMFWYRQDPGLGLRLIYFSYDVKMKEKGDIPEGYSVSREKKERFSLILESASTNQTSMYLCASTPGTGGPDTQYFGPGTRLTVL.

V gene TRBV5-1 combines with J gene TRBJ2-1; D gene uncertain. The CDR3 has 14 residues. CDR1 SGHRS and CDR2 YFSETQ come from the germline V gene. The V end lost 4 bases, the J end lost 9 bases, and 17 bases lay between the germline ends. The DNA of the CDR3 is TGCGCCAGCAGCGGCCGTGTTGAGTGGAGTGAGCAGTTCTTC. Translating gives CASSGRVEWSEQFF.

The chain links TRBV3-1 (or the pseudogene TRBV3-2) to TRBJ1-5; D gene unclear. Germline V CDR1 and CDR2: LGHDT, YNNKEL (reference sequence). Trimming pared 0 bases from V and 3 bases from J, leaving 9 bases between. The CDR3 loop spans 15 amino acids. The CDR3 sequence: CASSQDKRTNQPQHF. CDR3 sequence (DNA): TGTGCCAGCAGCCAAGATAAGCGGACCAATCAGCCCCAGCATTTT.

The chain couples TRBV27 to TRBJ2-7, with TRBD1 matching 8 bases. Germline CDR1 is MNHEY and CDR2 is SMNVEV (reference sequence). This CDR3 region has 15 residues. Unmatched junction bases numbered 6, after V lost 2 bases and J lost 3 bases. The chain's CDR3 is CASSLGAGGNYEQYF. Written as DNA, the CDR3 is TGTGCCAGCAGTTTAGGCGCAGGGGGCAACTACGAGCAGTACTTC.

The V and J genes are TRBV30 and TRBJ2-1; maybe TRBD1 (5 bases). CDR1 and CDR2 from the germline V gene are GTSNPN and SVGIG (reference sequence). This CDR3 has 15 residues. The V end lost 3 bases, the J end lost 0 bases, and 12 bases lay between the germline ends. As DNA, the CDR3 is TGTGCCTGGAGAAGGGGCTCCTCCTCCTACAATGAGCAGTTCTTC. Translated, it gives CAWRRGSSSYNEQFF.

This clone was counted once. This chain links TRBV5-1 with TRBJ2-3; 9 bases are a match to TRBD1. V was clipped by 4 bases and J by 4 bases; unmatched bases: 4. This CDR3 comprises 14 residues. Germline CDR1 is SGHRS and CDR2 is YFSETQ. The CDR3 sequence: CASSITGGADTQYF. The CDR3 DNA reads TGCGCCAGCAGCATAACAGGGGGCGCAGATACGCAGTATTTT. Using reference TRBV5-1 and TRBJ2-3 for the parts outside the CDR3, the full variable domain is KAGVTQTPRYLIKTRGQQVTLSCSPISGHRSVSWYQQTPGQGLQFLFEYFSETQRNKGNFPGRFSGRQFSNSRSEMNVSTLELGDSALYLCASSITGGADTQYFGPGTRLTVL.

This chain joins TRBV30 and TRBJ1-1; D is perhaps TRBD1 (5 bases). The V end was cut by 3 bases, the J end by 2 bases, with 25 bases between. Germline V gives CDR1 GTSNPN, CDR2 SVGIG (reference sequence). This CDR3 region has 18 residues. The CDR3 here is CAWRGGGDIGLLNTEAFF. The CDR3 DNA reads TGTGCCTGGAGGGGGGGTGGCGATATTGGGCTCCTTAACACTGAAGCTTTCTTT.

V gene TRBV18 combines with J gene TRBJ2-3; 10 nucleotides line up with TRBD2. V dropped 3 bases and J dropped 9; count of bases not matched to a gene: 9. CDR1 and CDR2 (germline): KGHSH, LQKENI. This CDR3 spans 15 amino acids. The CDR3 DNA is TGTGCCAGCTCACCCGGAGCGGGAGGGCTGGAGACGCAGTATTTT. This sequence encodes CASSPGAGGLETQYF.

Concerning this clone itself: This CDR3 is also generated by other DNA sequences in the sample. The chain combines TRBV11-3 with TRBJ1-4, with D unclear. The CDR3 is made up of 13 amino acids. V was cut by 5 bases and J by 8 bases, with 12 bases left in between. Per the germline V gene, CDR1 is SGHNT and CDR2 is YENEEA. The CDR3 is CASSPGPGEKLFF. CDR3 coding DNA: TGTGCCAGCAGCCCCGGGCCGGGGGAAAAACTGTTTTTT.

The rearrangement links TRBV5-1 to TRBJ2-3, with 11 bases matching TRBD1. Germline assignment: CDR1 SGHRS and CDR2 YFSETQ. The CDR3 contains 15 residues. V trimming: 3 bases; J trimming: 6 bases; junction bases outside the gene matches: 6. In nucleotides, the CDR3 is TGCGCCAGCAGCTGGACAGGGGGCGCCCCGGATACGCAGTATTTT. Translated: CASSWTGGAPDTQYF.

This chain links TRBV7-2 with TRBJ1-2; TRBD1 matches 11 bases. This CDR3 has 13 residues. From germline, CDR1 is SGHTA and CDR2 FQGNSA. V lost 5 bases to trimming and J lost 8 bases; unmatched junction nucleotides: 4. The DNA for the CDR3 is TGTGCCAGCAGCCGGACAGGGGGCGTCGGCTACACCTTC. Protein sequence: CASSRTGGVGYTF.

The V and J genes are TRBV19 and TRBJ2-2, with a possible D match to TRBD1 (5 bases). V dropped 2 bases and J dropped 6 bases, with 13 bases sitting between them. This CDR3 contains 15 residues. Germline V gene lookup returns CDR1 LNHDA and CDR2 SQIVND (reference sequence). In DNA, the CDR3 is TGTGCCAGTAGTATATCCAGGGTACAATCCGGGGAGCTGTTTTTT. This encodes CASSISRVQSGELFF.

This chain connects TRBV30 to TRBJ1-6, with 8 bases fitting TRBD1. Germline CDR1 GTSNPN, CDR2 SVGIG (reference sequence). The CDR3 runs 14 residues. Losses at the gene ends were 0 bases for V and 9 bases for J; bases not matched to a gene: 4. DNA for the CDR3: TGTGCCTGGAGTGTACAGGGGGGAAGTTCACCCCTCCACTTT. As protein: CAWSVQGGSSPLHF.

V is TRBV5-6 and J is TRBJ1-5; 11 nucleotides line up with TRBD1. This CDR3 spans 17 amino acids. Unmatched junction bases numbered 8, after V lost 4 bases and J lost 2 bases. From germline, CDR1 is SGHDT and CDR2 YYEEEE. CDR3 sequence reads: CASSPRTGGVGNQPQHF. CDR3 nucleotides: TGTGCCAGCAGCCCCCGGACAGGGGGCGTTGGCAATCAGCCCCAGCATTTT.

This sequence joins TRBV19 and TRBJ1-5; D unresolved. V gave up 3 bases and J gave up 1 base, with 7 bases separating them. Germline V gives CDR1 LNHDA, CDR2 SQIVND (reference sequence). The CDR3 consists of 14 residues. The CDR3 loop is CASSIDTSNQPQHF. The CDR3, as DNA: TGTGCCAGTAGTATTGACACGAGCAATCAGCCCCAGCATTTT. Complete variable domain (other parts from reference TRBV19 and TRBJ1-5): DGGITQSPKYLFRKEGQNVTLSCEQNLNHDAMYWYRQDPGQGLRLIYYSQIVNDFQKGDIAEGYSVSREKKESFPLTVTSAQKNPTAFYLCASSIDTSNQPQHFGDGTRLSIL.

The chain carries TRBV28 and TRBJ1-4; possible D gene TRBD1, 6 bases. The germline V gene has CDR1 MDHEN and CDR2 SYDVKM. Trimming removed 5 bases from V and 4 bases from J, with 11 bases in between. The CDR3 contains 14 residues. The CDR3: CASSKGGSNEKLFF. The CDR3 DNA reads as TGTGCCAGCAGTAAAGGGGGAAGTAATGAAAAACTGTTTTTT.

The chain uses TRBV20-1 and TRBJ2-7; maybe TRBD2 (6 bases). The CDR3 is made up of 13 amino acids. Germline V gene lookup returns CDR1 DFQATT and CDR2 SNEGSKA (reference sequence). Trimming stripped 3 bases from V and 2 bases from J, with 11 bases between. The CDR3 is CSASEGLPYEQYF. As DNA, the CDR3 is TGCAGTGCTAGTGAAGGACTACCCTACGAGCAGTACTTC.

The CDR3 here is CASRSPGQGLGNTEAFF. The CDR3 DNA reads TGTGCCAGCAGATCACCGGGACAGGGGTTAGGGAACACTGAAGCTTTCTTT. The chain has TRBV27 and TRBJ1-1; TRBD1 agrees at 10 bases. With V trimmed by 6 bases and J by 1 base, 11 bases remained unmatched. The CDR3 is 17 amino acids. CDR1 is MNHEY, CDR2 SMNVEV, per germline (reference sequence).

V and J are TRBV5-4 and TRBJ2-7; D is possibly TRBD2 (5 bases). This CDR3 is built from 13 residues. V shed 4 bases and J shed 6 bases, with 14 bases lying between them. In germline, CDR1 is SGHNT, CDR2 YYREEE (reference sequence). The CDR3 is CASSRDLPSEQYF. CDR3 nucleotide sequence: TGTGCCAGCAGCCGGGATCTCCCCAGCGAGCAGTACTTC.

This sequence joins TRBV5-6 and TRBJ2-2, with 12 bases identical to TRBD1. The CDR3 runs to 16 residues. From germline, CDR1 is SGHDT and CDR2 YYEEEE. The trim removed 3 bases at V and 6 bases at J, leaving 6 bases unmatched. CDR3 DNA sequence: TGTGCCAGCAGCTCCGCAGGGACAGGGGGCTCCGGGGAGCTGTTTTTT. Protein: CASSSAGTGGSGELFF.